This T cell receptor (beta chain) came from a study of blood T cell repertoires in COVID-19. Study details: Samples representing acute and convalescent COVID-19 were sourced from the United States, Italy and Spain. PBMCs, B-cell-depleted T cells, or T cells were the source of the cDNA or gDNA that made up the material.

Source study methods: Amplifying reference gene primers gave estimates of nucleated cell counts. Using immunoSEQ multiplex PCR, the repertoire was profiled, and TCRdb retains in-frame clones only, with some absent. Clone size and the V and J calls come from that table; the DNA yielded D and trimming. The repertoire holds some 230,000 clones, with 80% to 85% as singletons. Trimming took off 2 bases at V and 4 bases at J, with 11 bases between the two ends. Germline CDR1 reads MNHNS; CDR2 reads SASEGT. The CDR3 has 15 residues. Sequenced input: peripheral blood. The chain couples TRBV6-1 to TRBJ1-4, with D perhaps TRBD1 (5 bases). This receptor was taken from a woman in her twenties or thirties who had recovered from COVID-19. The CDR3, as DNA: TGTGCCAGCAGTGAATTAGGGGCGGATAATGAAAAACTGTTTTTT. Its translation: CASSELGADNEKLFF.